The clone carrying this T cell receptor (beta chain) has only a few counts. This sample was included in a study of shared clonotypes between healthy human individuals. The germline CDR1 and CDR2 sequences are SQVTM and ANQGSEA. CDR3 length: 14 amino acids. Losses at the gene ends were 3 bases for V and 6 bases for J; bases not matched to a gene: 7. The assay ran at deep level. Data came from immunoSEQ multiplex PCR; TCRdb stores just in-frame clones and leaves some out. Of about 770,000 clones in the sample, over 60% were seen once. The chain links TRBV29-1 to TRBJ2-1; TRBD2 matches 8 bases. The specimen sequenced was memory CD4+ T cells sorted from blood. The subset was: CD45RA-negative fraction. The receptor's source is a woman in her twenties or thirties in good health. CDR3 region: CSVDSGRASNEQFF. The CDR3 region has the DNA TGCAGCGTTGATTCCGGGAGGGCCTCCAATGAGCAGTTCTTC.